This T cell receptor (beta chain) was found in a study of T cell responses to AZD1222 COVID-19 vaccine. Germline loops: CDR1 MDHEN, CDR2 SYDVKM. Trimming pared 2 bases from V and 3 bases from J, leaving 10 bases between. The CDR3 is 14 amino acids. Assay: immunoSEQ multiplex PCR; the TCRdb copy retains only in-frame clones and omits some. The table lists 85,000 to 95,000 clones, around 91% of them singletons. Study results and limitations: Reports indicate that nearly half of spike-specific TCRs are directed at unmutated variant regions. The study sampled repertoires only after the peak T cell response. Spike was spanned by vaccine-associated CD4 TCRs, with dominance at 160-218 and 743-854. With two AZD1222 doses given, Spike-specific TCR breadth and depth both rose.

In this sample, this clone turned up a few times. Its antigen is unidentified. The chain has TRBV28 and TRBJ2-5; D is possibly TRBD1 (5 bases). The sequencing here drew on peripheral blood, taken 28 days after the second AZD1222 dose. The sequence was obtained from an adult who received the AZD1222 COVID-19 vaccine. The CDR3 loop is CASSLVGHEETQYF. Here the CDR3 DNA reads TGTGCCAGCAGTTTAGTTGGACACGAAGAGACCCAGTACTTC.